This T cell receptor beta chain comes out of a study of blood T cell repertoires in COVID-19 (TCRdb year 2020). Notes on the research overall: Collaborator samples came from the United States, Italy and Spain and covered acute and convalescent phases of COVID-19. The material from the prospective study consisted of cDNA or gDNA derived from T cells, B-cell-depleted T cells, or PBMCs. The dataset comprised deeply sampled blood TCRbeta repertoires from subjects exposed to, actively infected with, or recovered from COVID-19. The repertoires were released in a freely available public database intended as a resource for research on the immune response to SARS-CoV-2. Samples were obtained from the ongoing ImmuneRACE study (first 160 participants) and from about 1,300 subjects provided by 6 global collaborators. Sample metadata almost always included a de-identified subject ID, COVID-19 status, age in years and sex. Where HLA class I and class II types were available, the types were taken from metadata supplied by the sample provider, not from assay-based typing.

Sequences SGDLS (CDR1) and YYNGEE (CDR2) are obtained from the germline V gene. CDR3 length: 16 amino acids, cysteine to phenylalanine. Of the read, only the CDR3 DNA is kept; its 48 bases are in frame from base 1. V is cut by 3 bases and J by 4 bases, and the space between the germline ends is 17 bases. Whole blood was collected in K2EDTA tubes by collaborating institutions according to the institutions' own protocols. For TCRbeta analysis, collaborators shipped samples in one of three forms: frozen whole blood, isolated PBMCs, or DNA extracted from either of those sample types. General findings and caveats noted by the study authors: The quantity of clinical and demographic metadata differed by source and by participant and was supplied without curation.

TCRbeta CDR3 regions were amplified from genomic DNA using the immunoSEQ Assay, a bias-controlled multiplex PCR. Concerning the study's data processing: Nucleated cell counts per sample were estimated from amplification of reference gene primers within the assay. Sequence reads were collapsed and filtered to measure the absolute abundance of every unique TCRbeta CDR3 rearrangement. For each sample, productive Simpson clonality was calculated as the square root of Simpson's diversity index across productive rearrangements. This is the immuneACCESS table as TCRdb keeps it, with only in-frame sequences that have V and J called. A part of the clones is gone; compared with another copy, unresolved V genes explain less than half, and the rest is unexplained. The V and J calls and clone size are taken from that table; D and trimming were inferred from the DNA. This sample lists 100,000 or so clones; about 83% were detected once. Just under 2% of the sample is held by the ten biggest clonotypes.

This clone was seen only a few times. Its binding antigen is unknown. It has no much larger one-base neighbor in the sample; base qualities were not kept. The specimen was peripheral blood. The sequence links TRBV9 to TRBJ2-1; TRBD2 is possibly the D segment (7 matching bases). The TCR was taken from a man between 65 and 85 years old with active or convalescent COVID-19. CDR3 loop: CASSGTRGAPYNEQFF. In nucleotides, the sequence is TGTGCCAGCAGCGGGACTAGGGGGGCCCCTTACAATGAGCAGTTCTTC.